This TCR beta chain was recovered during a study of OX40 agonist ivuxolimab in advanced cancers. In the study overall: Checkpoint inhibitors had been given previously to approximately 40% of patients. Regarding the study as a whole: Low clonal expansion, among the lowest seen, marked partial responders at 0.1-3.0 mg/kg. Normalized expansion of T-cell clones was also low for some nonresponders.

About this clone: Its antigen remains unknown.

Autoimmune disease history or systemic immunosuppression barred patients. Per the germline V gene, CDR1 is ENHRY and CDR2 is SYGVKD. Unmatched junction bases numbered 2, after V lost 7 bases and J lost 3 bases. There are 14 residues in the CDR3. Here immunoSEQ multiplex PCR was the method, and the copy in TCRdb shows in-frame clones only, minus some. Of 55,000 to 80,000 clones in the sample, around 83% were seen once. The source is an adult with an advanced solid tumor such as melanoma, head and neck, liver or kidney cancer. The source was CD4+ or CD8+ T cells sorted from blood, collected in a trial of the OX40 agonist ivuxolimab. The chain uses TRBV10-3 and TRBJ2-3, with TRBD2 identical over 12 bases. CDR3 in amino acids: CAINLAGGTDTQYF. CDR3 nucleotide sequence: TGTGCCATCAACCTAGCGGGAGGGACAGATACGCAGTATTTT.